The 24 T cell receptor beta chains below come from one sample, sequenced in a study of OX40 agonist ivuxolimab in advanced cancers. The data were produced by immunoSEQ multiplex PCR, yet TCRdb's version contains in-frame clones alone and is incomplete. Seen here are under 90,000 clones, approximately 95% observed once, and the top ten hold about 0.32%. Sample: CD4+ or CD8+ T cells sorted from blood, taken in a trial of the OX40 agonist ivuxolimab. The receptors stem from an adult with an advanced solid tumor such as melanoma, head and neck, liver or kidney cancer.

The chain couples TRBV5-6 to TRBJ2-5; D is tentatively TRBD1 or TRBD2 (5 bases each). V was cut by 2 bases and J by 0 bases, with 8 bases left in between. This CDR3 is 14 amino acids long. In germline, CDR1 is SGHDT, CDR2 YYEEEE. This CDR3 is CASSFGGNQETQYF. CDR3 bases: TGTGCCAGCAGCTTTGGGGGAAACCAAGAGACCCAGTACTTC.

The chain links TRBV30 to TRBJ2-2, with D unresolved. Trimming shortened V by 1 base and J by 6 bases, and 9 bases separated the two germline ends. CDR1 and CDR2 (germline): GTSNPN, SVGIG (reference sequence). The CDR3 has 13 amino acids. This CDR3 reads CAWSGWEPGELFF. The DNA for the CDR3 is TGTGCCTGGAGTGGATGGGAACCCGGGGAGCTGTTTTTT.

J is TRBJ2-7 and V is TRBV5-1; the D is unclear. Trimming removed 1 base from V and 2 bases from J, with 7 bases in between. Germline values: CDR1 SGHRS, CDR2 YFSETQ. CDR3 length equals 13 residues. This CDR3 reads CASSLPTTYEQYF. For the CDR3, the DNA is TGCGCCAGCAGCTTGCCAACTACCTACGAGCAGTACTTC.

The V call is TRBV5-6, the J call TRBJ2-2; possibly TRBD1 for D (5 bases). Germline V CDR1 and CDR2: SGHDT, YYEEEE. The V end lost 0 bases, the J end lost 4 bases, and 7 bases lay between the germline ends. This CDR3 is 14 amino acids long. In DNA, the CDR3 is TGTGCCAGCAGCTTGGTAGGGGCCACCGGGGAGCTGTTTTTT. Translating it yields CASSLVGATGELFF.

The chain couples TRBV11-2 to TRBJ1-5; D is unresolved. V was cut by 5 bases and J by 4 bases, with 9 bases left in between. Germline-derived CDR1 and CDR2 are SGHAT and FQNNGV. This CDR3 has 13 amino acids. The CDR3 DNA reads TGTGCCAGCAGCCCTGTGTCAAATCAGCCCCAGCATTTT. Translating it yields CASSPVSNQPQHF.

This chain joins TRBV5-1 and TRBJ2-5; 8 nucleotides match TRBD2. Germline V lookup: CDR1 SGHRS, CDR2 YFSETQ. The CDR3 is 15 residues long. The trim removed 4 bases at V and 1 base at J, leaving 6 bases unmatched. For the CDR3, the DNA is TGCGCCAGCAGCAAGGTGGGGACTAGCCAAGAGACCCAGTACTTC. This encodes CASSKVGTSQETQYF. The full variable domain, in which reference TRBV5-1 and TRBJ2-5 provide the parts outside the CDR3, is KAGVTQTPRYLIKTRGQQVTLSCSPISGHRSVSWYQQTPGQGLQFLFEYFSETQRNKGNFPGRFSGRQFSNSRSEMNVSTLELGDSALYLCASSKVGTSQETQYFGPGTRLLVL.

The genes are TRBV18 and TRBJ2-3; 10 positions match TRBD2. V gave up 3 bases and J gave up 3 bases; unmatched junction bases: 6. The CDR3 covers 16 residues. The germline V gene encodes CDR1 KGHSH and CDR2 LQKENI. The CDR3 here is CASSPFTSGATDTQYF. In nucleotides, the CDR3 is TGTGCCAGCTCACCGTTTACTAGCGGGGCGACAGATACGCAGTATTTT.

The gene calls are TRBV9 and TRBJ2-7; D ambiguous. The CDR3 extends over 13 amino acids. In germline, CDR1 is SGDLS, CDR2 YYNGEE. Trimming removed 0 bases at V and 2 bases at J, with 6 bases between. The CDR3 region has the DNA TGTGCCAGCAGCGTAGACTGGGCCTACGAGCAGTACTTC. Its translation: CASSVDWAYEQYF. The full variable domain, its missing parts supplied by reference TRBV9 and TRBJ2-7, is DSGVTQTPKHLITATGQRVTLRCSPRSGDLSVYWYQQSLDQGLQFLIQYYNGEERAKGNILERFSAQQFPDLHSELNLSSLELGDSALYFCASSVDWAYEQYFGPGTRLTVT.

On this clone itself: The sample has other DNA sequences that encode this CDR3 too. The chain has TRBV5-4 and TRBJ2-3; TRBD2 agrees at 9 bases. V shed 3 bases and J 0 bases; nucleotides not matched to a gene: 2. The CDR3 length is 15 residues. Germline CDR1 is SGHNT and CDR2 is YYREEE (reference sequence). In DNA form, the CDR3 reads TGTGCCAGCAGCTCCACTAGCGGGAGCACAGATACGCAGTATTTT. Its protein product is CASSSTSGSTDTQYF.

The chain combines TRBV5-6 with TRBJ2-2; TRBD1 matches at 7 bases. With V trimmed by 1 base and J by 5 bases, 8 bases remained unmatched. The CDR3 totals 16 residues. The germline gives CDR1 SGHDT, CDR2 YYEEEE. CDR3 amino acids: CASSLNWARGTGELFF. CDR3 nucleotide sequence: TGTGCCAGCAGCTTGAATTGGGCCAGGGGGACCGGGGAGCTGTTTTTT.

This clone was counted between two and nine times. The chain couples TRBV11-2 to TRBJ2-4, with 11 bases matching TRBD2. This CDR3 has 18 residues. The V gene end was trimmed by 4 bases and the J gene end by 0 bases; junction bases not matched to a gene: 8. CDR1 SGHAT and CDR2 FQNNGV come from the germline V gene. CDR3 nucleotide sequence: TGTGCCAGCAGCTCCGTAGCGGGAGGGGGTATAGCCAAAAACATTCAGTACTTC. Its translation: CASSSVAGGGIAKNIQYF. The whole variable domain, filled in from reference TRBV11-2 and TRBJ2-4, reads EAGVAQSPRYKIIEKRQSVAFWCNPISGHATLYWYQQILGQGPKLLIQFQNNGVVDDSQLPKDRFSAERLKGVDSTLKIQPAKLEDSAVYLCASSSVAGGGIAKNIQYFGAGTRLSVL.

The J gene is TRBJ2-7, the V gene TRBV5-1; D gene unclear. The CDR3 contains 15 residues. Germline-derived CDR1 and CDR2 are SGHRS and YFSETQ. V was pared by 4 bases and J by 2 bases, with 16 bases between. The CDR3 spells CASSRPAAEAYEQYF. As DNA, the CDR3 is TGCGCCAGCAGCAGACCCGCGGCAGAAGCCTACGAGCAGTACTTC.

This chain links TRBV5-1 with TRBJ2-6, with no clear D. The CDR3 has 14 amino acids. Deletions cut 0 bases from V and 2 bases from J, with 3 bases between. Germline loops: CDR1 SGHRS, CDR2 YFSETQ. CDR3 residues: CASSLDAGANVLTF. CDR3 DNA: TGCGCCAGCAGCTTGGATGCTGGGGCCAACGTCCTGACTTTC.

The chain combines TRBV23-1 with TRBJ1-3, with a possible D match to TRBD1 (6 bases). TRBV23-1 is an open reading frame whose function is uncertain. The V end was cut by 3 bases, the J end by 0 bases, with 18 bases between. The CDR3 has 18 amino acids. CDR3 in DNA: TGCGCCAGCAGTCACCGACAGGATCCGATTTTCTCTGGAAACACCATATATTTT. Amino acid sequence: CASSHRQDPIFSGNTIYF.

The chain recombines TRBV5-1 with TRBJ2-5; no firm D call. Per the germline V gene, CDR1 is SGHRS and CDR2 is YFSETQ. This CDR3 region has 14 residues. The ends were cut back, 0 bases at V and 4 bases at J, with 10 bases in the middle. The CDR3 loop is CASSLGSSGETQYF. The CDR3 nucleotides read TGCGCCAGCAGCTTGGGCAGCTCGGGAGAGACCCAGTACTTC.

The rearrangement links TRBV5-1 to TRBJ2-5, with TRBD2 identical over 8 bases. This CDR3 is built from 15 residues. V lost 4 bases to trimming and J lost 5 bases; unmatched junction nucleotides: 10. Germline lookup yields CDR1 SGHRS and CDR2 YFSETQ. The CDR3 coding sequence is TGCGCCAGCAGCACCACTAGCGGAGCGGGGGAGACCCAGTACTTC. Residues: CASSTTSGAGETQYF.

The CDR3 protein is CASRPPGYSNQPQHF. Written as DNA, the CDR3 is TGTGCCAGCAGACCCCCGGGGTATAGCAATCAGCCCCAGCATTTT. This rearrangement joins TRBV28 to TRBJ1-5; no reliable D call. V lost 6 bases and J 0 bases, leaving 12 bases between the germline ends. The germline V gene has CDR1 MDHEN and CDR2 SYDVKM. The CDR3 runs 15 residues.

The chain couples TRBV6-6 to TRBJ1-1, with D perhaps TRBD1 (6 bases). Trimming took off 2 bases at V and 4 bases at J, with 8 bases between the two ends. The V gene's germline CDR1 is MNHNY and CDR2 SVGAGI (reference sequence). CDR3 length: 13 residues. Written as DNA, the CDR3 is TGTGCCAGCAGTTACGCAGGGGTCACTGAAGCTTTCTTT. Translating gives CASSYAGVTEAFF.

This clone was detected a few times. The CDR3: CAWSVLRGGTEAFF. The CDR3 bases are TGTGCCTGGAGTGTACTAAGAGGGGGTACTGAAGCTTTCTTT. V and J are TRBV30 and TRBJ1-1; possible D gene TRBD1, 6 bases. The V and J ends lost 0 bases and 5 bases respectively, with 13 bases between them. The CDR3 runs to 14 residues. CDR1 GTSNPN and CDR2 SVGIG come from the germline V gene (reference sequence).

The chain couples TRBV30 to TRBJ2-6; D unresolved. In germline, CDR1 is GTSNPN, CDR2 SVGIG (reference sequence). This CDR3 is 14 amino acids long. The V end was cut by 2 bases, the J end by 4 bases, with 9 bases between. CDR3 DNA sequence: TGTGCCTGGAGTCCAAGTTCCGGGGCCAACGTCCTGACTTTC. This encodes CAWSPSSGANVLTF.

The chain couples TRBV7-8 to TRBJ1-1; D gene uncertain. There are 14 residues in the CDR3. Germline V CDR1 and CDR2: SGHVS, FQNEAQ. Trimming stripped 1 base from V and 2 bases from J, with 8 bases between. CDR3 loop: CASSLVAGNTEAFF. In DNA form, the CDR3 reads TGTGCCAGCAGCTTAGTTGCGGGCAACACTGAAGCTTTCTTT.

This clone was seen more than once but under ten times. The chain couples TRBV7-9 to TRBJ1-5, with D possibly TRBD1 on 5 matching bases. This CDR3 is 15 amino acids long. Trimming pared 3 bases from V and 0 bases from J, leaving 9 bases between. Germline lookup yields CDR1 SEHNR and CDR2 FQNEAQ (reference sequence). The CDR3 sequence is CASSLAGNSNQPQHF. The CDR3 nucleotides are TGTGCCAGCAGCTTGGCAGGGAATAGCAATCAGCCCCAGCATTTT.

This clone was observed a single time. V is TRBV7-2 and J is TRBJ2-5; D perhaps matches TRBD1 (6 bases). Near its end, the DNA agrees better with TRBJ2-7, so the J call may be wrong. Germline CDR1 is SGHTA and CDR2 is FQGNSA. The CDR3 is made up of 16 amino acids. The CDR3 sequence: CASSSLPDTGNHEQYF. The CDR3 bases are TGTGCCAGCAGCTCCCTACCCGATACAGGGAACCACGAGCAGTACTTC.

CDR3 in DNA: TGTGCCAGTAGTCGAGACAGCCACGAGCAGTACTTC. Residues: CASSRDSHEQYF. The J gene is TRBJ2-7, the V gene TRBV19, with D possibly TRBD1 on 5 matching bases. The germline V gene encodes CDR1 LNHDA and CDR2 SQIVND (reference sequence). The CDR3 consists of 12 residues. The V gene lost 5 bases and the J gene lost 5 bases, with 10 bases spanning the gap.